This is a list of T cell receptor beta chains from one sample in a study of T cell changes during pregnancy in multiple sclerosis. The assay was immunoSEQ multiplex PCR, and TCRdb's table has in-frame clones only and misses some. Of about 60,000 clones listed, about 90% are singletons. This material consisted of CD4+ T cells from peripheral blood mononuclear cells, taken in the first trimester of pregnancy. These receptors were taken from a female donor with multiple sclerosis, enrolled in a pregnancy study. Both conserved end residues are part of each CDR3. The D gene is left open where the match is weak. Only some rows state a clone size, as once, few, many or a class for expanded clones.

clone size,D gene,J gene,V gene,CDR3 DNA,CDR3 protein
-,-,TRBJ1-6,TRBV6-5,TGTGCCAGCAACTACAGGGTCTCCTATAATTCACCCCTCCACTTT,CASNYRVSYNSPLHF
-,TRBD1,TRBJ1-4,TRBV5-4,TGTGCCAGCAGCTCCAGCGAGGGGGCGGTTGCAAATGAAAAACTGTTTTTT,CASSSSEGAVANEKLFF
few,-,TRBJ1-1,TRBV6-6,TGTGCCAGCAGTTATCATGGGGCGAACACTGAAGCTTTCTTT,CASSYHGANTEAFF
-,-,TRBJ2-5,TRBV6-6,TGTGCCAGCAGTTTCGCACAGCAGAATCAAGAGACCCAGTACTTC,CASSFAQQNQETQYF
-,TRBD2,TRBJ2-7,TRBV7-9,TGTGCCAGCAGCTTAGCGTGGCGACTTAGCGGGGGGTTGACCTACGAGCAGTACTTC,CASSLAWRLSGGLTYEQYF
-,-,TRBJ1-5,TRBV2,TGTGCCAGCAGCCCCGACAAGCCGTATAGCAATCAGCCCCAGCATTTT,CASSPDKPYSNQPQHF
-,TRBD2,TRBJ2-7,TRBV5-1,TGCGCCAGCAGCATAGGGACTAGCGGGGGAATATACGAGCAGTACTTC,CASSIGTSGGIYEQYF
-,TRBD1,TRBJ1-1,TRBV6-5,TGTGCCAGCAGACAGGGGTCGAACACTGAAGCTTTCTTT,CASRQGSNTEAFF
-,TRBD2,TRBJ2-2,TRBV19,TGTGCCAGTAGTATCAGCGGGGCGAACACCGGGGAGCTGTTTTTT,CASSISGANTGELFF
-,-,TRBJ1-1,TRBV27,TGTGCCAGCAGTCCCCTAGGGGTACTGAACACTGAAGCTTTCTTT,CASSPLGVLNTEAFF
-,-,TRBJ1-1,TRBV5-4,TGTGCCAGCAGCGGAACAGGGTTTCCCACTGAAGCTTTCTTT,CASSGTGFPTEAFF
-,-,TRBJ2-2,TRBV5-5,TGTGCCAGCAGCTTGGCCGCGGGACAGCTAATCACCGGGGAGCTGTTTTTT,CASSLAAGQLITGELFF
-,TRBD2,TRBJ2-1,TRBV27,TGTGCCAGCAGTCCGCTCGGGAGGAAGCGGGGCCTCCCCTTCCTTGTAGGCGATGAGCAGTTCTTC,CASSPLGRKRGLPFLVGDEQFF
-,TRBD2,TRBJ2-1,TRBV18,TGTGCCAGCTCACCCCGCGGACTAGCGGGCGGGGGAGAGCAGTTCTTC,CASSPRGLAGGGEQFF
-,TRBD2,TRBJ2-1,TRBV11-2,TGTGCCAGCAGCGAACCGGGACTCGGGGGGAATGAGCAGTTCTTC,CASSEPGLGGNEQFF
-,-,TRBJ1-2,TRBV19,TGTGCCAGTAGTATAGATCGGACGGGGGGCTACACCTTC,CASSIDRTGGYTF
-,-,TRBJ1-6,TRBV30,TGTGGCTGGAGTAAGGGAGGTTCACCCCTCCACTTT,CGWSKGGSPLHF
-,-,TRBJ1-1,TRBV6-6,TGTGCCAGCAGTTACTGGGGCCAGGGAAATTATCGGGCTTTCTTT,CASSYWGQGNYRAFF
once,TRBD2,TRBJ2-7,TRBV7-8,TGTGCCAGCAGCCGTTCGGGGGGAGCCCTCTCCTACGAGCAGTACTTC,CASSRSGGALSYEQYF
-,-,TRBJ2-6,TRBV7-3,TGTGCCAGCAGCGGAACCGGGACAGGGGCCAACGTCCTGACTTTC,CASSGTGTGANVLTF
-,TRBD1,TRBJ2-1,TRBV6-5,TGTGCCAGCTTCGGACAGGGGGGTGGCGATGAGCAGTTCTTC,CASFGQGGGDEQFF
-,-,TRBJ1-2,TRBV7-2,TGTGCCAGCAGCGGACTTGAGGGAACCTATGGCTACACCTTC,CASSGLEGTYGYTF
-,TRBD2,TRBJ2-7,TRBV6-6,TGTGCCAGCAGCTTCAGCGGGGGGCACTCCTACGAGCAGTACTTC,CASSFSGGHSYEQYF
-,TRBD1,TRBJ1-3,TRBV2,TGTGCCAGCGGGCGACAGGGGGCTTGGGGAAACACCATATATTTT,CASGRQGAWGNTIYF
-,-,TRBJ1-1,TRBV2,TGTGCCAGCAGTGAAGCGCTTCAGGCACGCGGGGTGGCTTTCTTT,CASSEALQARGVAFF
once,TRBD1,TRBJ1-1,TRBV7-2,TGTGCCAGCAGCGAGGGACAGACCCTTAGGGAAGCTTTCTTT,CASSEGQTLREAFF
once,-,TRBJ2-3,TRBV27,TGTGCCAGCAGTCTAAACACAGATACGCAGTATTTT,CASSLNTDTQYF
-,-,TRBJ2-7,TRBV6-6,TGTGCCAGCAGTTACTCGTCACTTTACGAGCAGTACTTC,CASSYSSLYEQYF
-,TRBD1,TRBJ2-1,TRBV6-4,TGTGCCAGCAGTGCCCGGGCAGGGGGCCATGAGCAGTTCTTC,CASSARAGGHEQFF
-,TRBD2,TRBJ2-1,TRBV15,TGTGCCACCAGCAGAGCCCTAGCGGGTAGACAGGAGCAGTTCTTC,CATSRALAGRQEQFF
-,-,TRBJ1-1,TRBV29-1,TGCAGCGTTGGGTCATCGGGGGGTGAAGCTTTCTTT,CSVGSSGGEAFF
-,-,TRBJ2-7,TRBV6-1,TGTGCCACAACGGGACTCCGCTCCTACGAGCAGTACTTC,CATTGLRSYEQYF
-,-,TRBJ2-1,TRBV7-2,TGTGCCAGCAGCTCCGGACTCCTCAATGAGCAGTTCTTC,CASSSGLLNEQFF
-,TRBD2,TRBJ2-3,TRBV27,TGTGCCAGCCGGAAATTCGGGGGGGTCCGCACAGATACGCAGTATTTT,CASRKFGGVRTDTQYF
-,-,TRBJ1-1,TRBV2,TGTGCCAGCGGCGGGGGATATAACACTGAAGCTTTCTTT,CASGGGYNTEAFF
-,-,TRBJ1-5,TRBV9,TGTGCCAGCAGCGTTGGGGGACTAAATTATCAGCCCCAGCATTTT,CASSVGGLNYQPQHF
-,-,TRBJ1-5,TRBV27,TGTGCCAGCAGTCAACGGGGTGGGCCCCAGCATTTT,CASSQRGGPQHF
-,TRBD1,TRBJ1-5,TRBV10-3,TGTGCCATCATCGTGCAGGACAGGAATCAGCCCCAGCATTTT,CAIIVQDRNQPQHF
-,TRBD1,TRBJ1-6,TRBV6-5,TGTGCCAGCAGACCGGACAGGGGGAGTTCACCCCTCCACTTT,CASRPDRGSSPLHF
-,TRBD2,TRBJ2-2,TRBV10-3,TGTGCCATCGCGGGGGGGCCGAACACCGGGGAGCTGTTTTTT,CAIAGGPNTGELFF
-,TRBD1,TRBJ1-2,TRBV7-2,TGTGCCAGCAGCTCCAACAGACAGGGTTGCACCTTC,CASSSNRQGCTF
-,TRBD2,TRBJ2-3,TRBV5-1,TGCGCCAGCAGTTCACTAGCGGGGGGATCTGATACGCAGTATTTT,CASSSLAGGSDTQYF
once,-,TRBJ1-1,TRBV4-3,TGCGCCAGCAGCCAGAGCTCACAGGGCGGACGAGCTTTCTTT,CASSQSSQGGRAFF
-,TRBD1,TRBJ1-2,TRBV7-2,TGTGCCAGCAGCTTAGGAGGGGGCGTAGTCTCCTATGGCTACACCTTC,CASSLGGGVVSYGYTF
-,TRBD2,TRBJ2-7,TRBV5-1,TGCGCCAGCAGCCCAACACCAGGCGGGCTAGCGGGGGCCTACGAGCAGTACTTC,CASSPTPGGLAGAYEQYF
-,-,TRBJ1-1,TRBV9,TGTGCCAGCAGCCTACAGCCAGGGGATGAAGCTTTCTTT,CASSLQPGDEAFF
-,-,TRBJ1-2,TRBV7-6,TGTGCCAGCAGCCTCCGACCGGGGGAGTCCTATGGCTACACCTTC,CASSLRPGESYGYTF
-,TRBD1,TRBJ1-5,TRBV18,TGTGCCAGCTCACGCGGGACAGGTAGCAATCAGCCCCAGCATTTT,CASSRGTGSNQPQHF
-,-,TRBJ1-5,TRBV18,TGTGCCAGCTCACCACCGATGCAGGGCAATCAGCCCCAGCATTTT,CASSPPMQGNQPQHF